Listed here are 11 T cell receptor beta chains from one sample, sequenced in a study of cytomegalovirus exposure and HLA in healthy donors. 60 Vbeta and 13 Jbeta primers were used in PCR. Data came from immunoSEQ multiplex PCR; TCRdb stores just in-frame clones and leaves some out. Of around 190,000 clones in the sample, 85% were seen once. The specimen was PBMCs. The receptors originated from a woman aged 50 to 65 in good health and CMV-seronegative.

The CDR3 region is CASSLQLGRAQYF. CDR3 in DNA: TGTGCCAGCAGCTTGCAACTAGGAAGGGCCCAGTACTTC. The rearrangement links TRBV7-8 to TRBJ2-5; maybe TRBD2 (5 bases). V was cut by 3 bases and J by 9 bases, with 14 bases left in between. Germline loops: CDR1 SGHVS, CDR2 FQNEAQ. The CDR3 covers 13 residues.

The V call is TRBV18, the J call TRBJ1-1, with D perhaps matching TRBD1 (6 bases). The CDR3 extends over 14 amino acids. Germline CDR1 and CDR2: KGHSH and LQKENI. With 3 bases removed from V and 0 bases from J, the gap between germline ends came to 8 bases. CDR3 sequence reads: CASSPGQLNTEAFF. CDR3 nucleotides: TGTGCCAGCTCACCTGGACAGCTGAACACTGAAGCTTTCTTT.

On this clone itself: Additional DNA sequences in this sample encode the identical CDR3. CDR3: CASSPRQGGQPQHF. The CDR3 DNA reads TGTGCCAGCTCACCCAGACAGGGAGGTCAGCCCCAGCATTTT. The genes are TRBV18 and TRBJ1-5; 7 positions match TRBD1. The V segment lost 3 bases and the J segment 6 bases; nucleotides outside the gene matches: 5. Germline values: CDR1 KGHSH, CDR2 LQKENI. The CDR3 contains 14 residues.

DNA for the CDR3: TGTGCCAGCAGCGTACCCCTGCCGGGGGTCTCCTACAATGAGCAGTTCTTC. This translates into CASSVPLPGVSYNEQFF. The rearrangement joins TRBV7-9 to TRBJ2-1; D may be TRBD2 (6 bases). CDR3 length equals 17 residues. Germline CDR1 SEHNR, CDR2 FQNEAQ (reference sequence). The V end was cut by 5 bases, the J end by 0 bases, with 17 bases between.

The CDR3 bases are TGTGCCAGCAGTCCCAGAGGCGACTATGGCTACACCTTC. Its translation: CASSPRGDYGYTF. The chain employs TRBV27 and TRBJ1-2; D not certain. With 5 bases removed from V and 3 bases from J, the gap between germline ends came to 10 bases. Looked up from germline, CDR1 is MNHEY and CDR2 is SMNVEV (reference sequence). The CDR3 is made up of 13 amino acids.

The chain joins TRBV6-5 to TRBJ1-5, with D uncertain. CDR3 length: 15 amino acids. Looked up from germline, CDR1 is MNHEY and CDR2 is SVGAGI. Trimming pared 0 bases from V and 1 base from J, leaving 7 bases between. The CDR3 nucleotides read TGTGCCAGCAGTTACTCCTACAGAAGCAATCAGCCCCAGCATTTT. This encodes CASSYSYRSNQPQHF.

V usage is TRBV7-9 and J usage is TRBJ2-6; D is uncertain. Germline V gives CDR1 SEHNR, CDR2 FQNEAQ (reference sequence). The ends were cut back, 0 bases at V and 2 bases at J, with 8 bases in the middle. The CDR3 runs to 16 residues. CDR3 in amino acids: CASSLAVLTGANVLTF. For the CDR3, the DNA is TGTGCCAGCAGCTTAGCGGTACTGACTGGGGCCAACGTCCTGACTTTC.

Only one count was recorded for this clone. The chain is built from TRBV6-5 and TRBJ1-5; tentative D call: TRBD1 (6 bases). The CDR3 is made up of 14 amino acids. Trimming shortened V by 2 bases and J by 1 base, and 6 bases separated the two germline ends. The germline gives CDR1 MNHEY, CDR2 SVGAGI. The CDR3 DNA sequence: TGTGCCAGCAGTTACACAGGGAGCAATCAGCCCCAGCATTTT. Translation: CASSYTGSNQPQHF.

The gene calls are TRBV5-6 and TRBJ1-2, with D possibly TRBD1 on 5 matching bases. The CDR3 is made up of 11 amino acids. CDR1 is SGHDT and CDR2 is YYEEEE in the germline V gene. Trimming took 4 bases from V and 12 from J, leaving 13 bases between them. CDR3 in DNA: TGTGCCAGCAGCACGTACAGGCAGCACACCTTC. As protein: CASSTYRQHTF.

This clone appeared a single time. The V and J genes are TRBV28 and TRBJ1-1; TRBD1 might be the D (5 bases). With 3 bases removed from V and 4 bases from J, the gap between germline ends came to 15 bases. This CDR3 has 15 residues. The V gene's germline CDR1 is MDHEN and CDR2 SYDVKM. The CDR3 sequence is CASSLARAGGTEAFF. The CDR3 DNA sequence: TGTGCCAGCAGTTTGGCCCGGGCGGGGGGCACTGAAGCTTTCTTT.

The V and J genes are TRBV28 and TRBJ2-7, with 9 positions matching TRBD1. J was trimmed by 3 bases and V by 2 bases; bases with no gene match: 2. Germline assignment: CDR1 MDHEN and CDR2 SYDVKM. This CDR3 is built from 14 residues. CDR3: CASSLPGQGYEQYF. The CDR3 DNA reads as TGTGCCAGCAGTTTACCGGGACAGGGCTACGAGCAGTACTTC.